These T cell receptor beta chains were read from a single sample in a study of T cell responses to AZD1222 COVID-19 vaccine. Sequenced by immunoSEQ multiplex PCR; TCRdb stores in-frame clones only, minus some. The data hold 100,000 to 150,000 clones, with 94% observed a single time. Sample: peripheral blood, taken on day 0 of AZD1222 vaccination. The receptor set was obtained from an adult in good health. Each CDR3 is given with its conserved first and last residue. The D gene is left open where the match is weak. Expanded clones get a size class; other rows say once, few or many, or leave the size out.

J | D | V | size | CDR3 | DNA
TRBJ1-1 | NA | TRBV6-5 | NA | CASSASNTEAFF | TGTGCCAGCAGCGCTTCTAACACTGAAGCTTTCTTT
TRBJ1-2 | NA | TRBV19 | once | CASSPLRDRVNYGYTF | TGTGCCAGTAGTCCCCTCCGGGACCGAGTAAACTATGGCTACACCTTC
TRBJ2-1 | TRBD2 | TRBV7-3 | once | CASSLDAGVGDEQFF | TGTGCCAGCAGCTTGGACGCGGGAGTAGGGGATGAGCAGTTCTTC
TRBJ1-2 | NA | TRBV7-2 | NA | CASSLDPEGGYGYTF | TGTGCCAGCAGCTTAGATCCTGAGGGAGGCTATGGCTACACCTTC
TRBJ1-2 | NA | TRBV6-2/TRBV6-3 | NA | CASSRTGIYGYTF | TGTGCCAGCAGCCGAACAGGGATCTATGGCTACACCTTC
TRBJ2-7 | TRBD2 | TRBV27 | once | CASSQGRGSGIREQYF | TGTGCCAGCAGCCAAGGTCGGGGTAGCGGGATCCGCGAGCAGTACTTC
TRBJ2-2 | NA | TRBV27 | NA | CASSRGGRVTGELFF | TGTGCCAGCAGCCGAGGGGGGAGAGTCACCGGGGAGCTGTTTTTT
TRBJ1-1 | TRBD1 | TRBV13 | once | CASSFYTTGVAEAFF | TGTGCCAGCAGCTTTTACACTACAGGGGTCGCTGAAGCTTTCTTT
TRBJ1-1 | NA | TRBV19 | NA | CASSRVSTEAFF | TGTGCCAGTAGTAGAGTATCCACTGAAGCTTTCTTT
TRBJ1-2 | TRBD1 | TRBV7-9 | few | CASSRGQESLYGYTF | TGTGCCAGCAGCAGAGGACAGGAGTCTCTTTATGGCTACACCTTC
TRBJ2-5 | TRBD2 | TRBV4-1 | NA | CASSQPASGERTQYF | TGCGCCAGCAGCCAGCCCGCTAGCGGGGAGCGGACCCAGTACTTC
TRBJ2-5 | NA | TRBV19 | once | CASRKGQGYQETQYF | TGTGCCAGTAGAAAGGGGCAGGGGTACCAAGAGACCCAGTACTTC
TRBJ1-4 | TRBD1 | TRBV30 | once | CAWSKTGGNEKLFF | TGTGCCTGGAGCAAGACAGGGGGCAATGAAAAACTGTTTTTT
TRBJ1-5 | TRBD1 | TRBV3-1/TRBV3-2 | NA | CASSRQGNQPQHF | TGTGCCAGCAGCCGACAGGGGAATCAGCCCCAGCATTTT
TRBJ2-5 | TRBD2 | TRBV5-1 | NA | CASSLQTSGDISAQYF | TGCGCCAGCAGCCTCCAGACTAGCGGGGACATATCGGCCCAGTACTTC
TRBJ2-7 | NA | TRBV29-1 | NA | CSVALAGILREQYF | TGCAGCGTTGCCCTCGCAGGGATACTACGCGAGCAGTACTTC
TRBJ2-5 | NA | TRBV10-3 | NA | CAISESTPVTQYF | TGTGCCATCAGTGAGTCGACCCCGGTGACCCAGTACTTC
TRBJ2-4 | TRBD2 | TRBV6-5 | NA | CASNPGTSGSNIQYF | TGTGCCAGCAATCCCGGGACTAGCGGGAGTAACATTCAGTACTTC
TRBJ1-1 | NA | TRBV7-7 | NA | CASSLTDNTEAFF | TGTGCCAGCAGCTTGACAGATAACACTGAAGCTTTCTTT
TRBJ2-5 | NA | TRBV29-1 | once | CSVWAGTQYF | TGCAGCGTATGGGCGGGGACCCAGTACTTC
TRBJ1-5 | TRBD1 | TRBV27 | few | CASSPGDRGLTQPQHF | TGTGCCAGCAGTCCCGGGGACAGGGGGCTCACTCAGCCCCAGCATTTT
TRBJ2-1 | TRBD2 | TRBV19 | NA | CATLSGRAGNEQFF | TGTGCCACCTTGAGCGGGAGGGCGGGAAATGAGCAGTTCTTC
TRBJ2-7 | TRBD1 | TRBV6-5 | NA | CASTGQGKYEQYF | TGTGCCAGCACGGGACAGGGGAAATACGAGCAGTACTTC
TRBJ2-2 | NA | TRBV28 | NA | CASRWSGKGRGTGELFF | TGTGCCAGCAGATGGTCAGGGAAAGGCCGGGGCACCGGGGAGCTGTTTTTT
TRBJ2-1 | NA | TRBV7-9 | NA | CASSSAPREGAYNEQFF | TGTGCCAGCAGCTCAGCCCCCAGGGAAGGCGCCTACAATGAGCAGTTCTTC
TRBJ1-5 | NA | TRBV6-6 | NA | CASSSTGRLMTQHF | TGTGCCAGCAGTTCCACAGGGAGGTTGATGACCCAGCATTTT
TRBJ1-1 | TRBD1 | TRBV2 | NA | CASSAGGYTEAFF | TGTGCCAGCAGTGCAGGGGGCTACACTGAAGCTTTCTTT
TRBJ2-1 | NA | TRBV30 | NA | CAWSRTWGNEQFF | TGTGCCTGGAGCCGCACGTGGGGGAATGAGCAGTTCTTC
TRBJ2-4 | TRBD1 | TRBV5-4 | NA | CASSLLFGTGGAKNIQYF | TGTGCCAGCAGCTTGTTATTCGGGACAGGGGGCGCCAAAAACATTCAGTACTTC
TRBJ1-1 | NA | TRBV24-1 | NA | CATSPTAEAFF | TGTGCCACCAGCCCGACAGCTGAAGCTTTCTTT
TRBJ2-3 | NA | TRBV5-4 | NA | CASSSTDTQYF | TGTGCCAGCAGCTCCACAGATACGCAGTATTTT
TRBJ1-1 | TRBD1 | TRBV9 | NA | CASSAQDRGATEAFF | TGTGCCAGCAGCGCCCAGGACAGGGGGGCGACTGAAGCTTTCTTT
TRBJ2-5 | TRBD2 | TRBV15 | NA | CATSREGLAGGPRETQYF | TGTGCCACCAGCAGAGAGGGACTAGCGGGAGGGCCGAGAGAGACCCAGTACTTC
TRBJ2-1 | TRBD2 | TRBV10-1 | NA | CASSESSGRSTYNEQFF | TGCGCCAGCAGTGAGTCTAGCGGGAGGTCAACCTACAATGAGCAGTTCTTC
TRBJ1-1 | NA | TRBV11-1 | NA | CASSLGGAGTEAFF | TGTGCCAGCAGCTTAGGCGGGGCGGGCACTGAAGCTTTCTTT
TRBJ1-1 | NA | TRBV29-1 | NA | CSVEDPAQRAGVAFF | TGCAGCGTTGAAGATCCGGCACAGCGGGCCGGTGTAGCTTTCTTT
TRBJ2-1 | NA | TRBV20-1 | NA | CSAAGNNEQFF | TGCAGTGCTGCCGGGAACAATGAGCAGTTCTTC
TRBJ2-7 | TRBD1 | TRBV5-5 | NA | CASSLAGTGSYEQYF | TGTGCCAGCAGCTTGGCCGGGACAGGCTCCTACGAGCAGTACTTC
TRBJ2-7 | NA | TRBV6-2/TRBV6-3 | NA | CASTPRGRGDEQYF | TGTGCCAGCACCCCTAGAGGGAGAGGCGACGAGCAGTACTTC
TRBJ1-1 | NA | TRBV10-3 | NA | CAIRRTERGTEAFF | TGTGCCATCAGAAGGACGGAAAGGGGCACTGAAGCTTTCTTT
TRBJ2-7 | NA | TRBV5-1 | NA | CASSPTSTYEQYF | TGCGCCAGCAGCCCGACGTCCACCTACGAGCAGTACTTC
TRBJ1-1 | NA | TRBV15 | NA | CATSRDVGFTEAFF | TGTGCCACCAGCAGAGATGTGGGGTTCACTGAAGCTTTCTTT
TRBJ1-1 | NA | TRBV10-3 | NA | CAISESGTPRGEAFF | TGTGCCATCAGTGAGAGCGGGACACCCCGAGGGGAAGCTTTCTTT
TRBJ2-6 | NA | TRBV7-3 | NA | CASSPLSGANVLTF | TGTGCCAGCAGCCCCCTCTCTGGGGCCAACGTCCTGACTTTC
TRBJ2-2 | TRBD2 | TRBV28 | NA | CASSLLAGNTGELFF | TGTGCCAGCAGTTTACTAGCGGGGAACACCGGGGAGCTGTTTTTT
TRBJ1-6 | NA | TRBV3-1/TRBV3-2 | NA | CASSQVGSPLHF | TGTGCCAGCAGCCAAGTAGGTTCACCCCTCCACTTT
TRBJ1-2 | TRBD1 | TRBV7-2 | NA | CASSPDRVGYTF | TGTGCCAGCAGCCCAGACAGGGTTGGCTACACCTTC